This paragraph reports one T cell receptor beta chain. Repertoires were generated with immunoSEQ multiplex PCR, while TCRdb's copy carries only in-frame clones and drops some. This sample has approximately 97,000 clones, with 90% found just once. With 6 bases removed from V and 4 bases from J, the gap between germline ends came to 9 bases. The CDR3 consists of 12 residues. Germline V CDR1 and CDR2: MNHEY, SMNVEV (reference sequence). This sample is drawn from a study of T cell changes during pregnancy in multiple sclerosis. The source material was peripheral blood, sampled in the second trimester of pregnancy. This TCR derives from a female donor in good health, enrolled as a control in a pregnancy study. This chain uses TRBV27 with TRBJ1-2; D is perhaps TRBD1 (6 bases). The CDR3 region is CASRQDSYGYTF. DNA for the CDR3: TGTGCCAGCAGGCAGGACAGCTATGGCTACACCTTC.